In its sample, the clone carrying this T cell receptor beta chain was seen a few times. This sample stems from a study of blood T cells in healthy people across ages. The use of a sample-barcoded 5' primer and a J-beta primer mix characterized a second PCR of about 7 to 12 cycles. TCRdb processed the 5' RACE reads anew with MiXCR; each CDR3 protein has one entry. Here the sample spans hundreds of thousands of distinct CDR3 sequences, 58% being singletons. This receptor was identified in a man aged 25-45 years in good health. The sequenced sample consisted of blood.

CDR3 sequence: CASRLEGGYTF. The CDR3 bases are TGTGCCAGCAGATTAGAGGGTGGCTACACCTTC. The chain couples TRBV6-5 to TRBJ1-2, with D hard to call. This CDR3 has 11 residues. Germline V lookup: CDR1 MNHEY, CDR2 SVGAGI. V was cut by 6 bases and J by 7 bases, with 9 bases left in between.